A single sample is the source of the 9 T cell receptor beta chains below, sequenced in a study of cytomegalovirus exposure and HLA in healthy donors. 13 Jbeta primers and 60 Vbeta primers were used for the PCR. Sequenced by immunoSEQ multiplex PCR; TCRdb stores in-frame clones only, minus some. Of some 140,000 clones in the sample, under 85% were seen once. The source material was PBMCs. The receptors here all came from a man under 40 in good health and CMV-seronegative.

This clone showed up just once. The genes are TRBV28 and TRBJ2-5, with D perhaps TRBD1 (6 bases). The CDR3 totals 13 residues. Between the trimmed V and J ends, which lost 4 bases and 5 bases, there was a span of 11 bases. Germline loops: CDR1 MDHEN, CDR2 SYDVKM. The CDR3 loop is CASSSGALETQYF. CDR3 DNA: TGTGCCAGCAGTTCAGGGGCATTGGAGACCCAGTACTTC. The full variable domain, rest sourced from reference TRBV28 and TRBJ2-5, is DVKVTQSSRYLVKRTGEKVFLECVQDMDHENMFWYRQDPGLGLRLIYFSYDVKMKEKGDIPEGYSVSREKKERFSLILESASTNQTSMYLCASSSGALETQYFGPGTRLLVL.

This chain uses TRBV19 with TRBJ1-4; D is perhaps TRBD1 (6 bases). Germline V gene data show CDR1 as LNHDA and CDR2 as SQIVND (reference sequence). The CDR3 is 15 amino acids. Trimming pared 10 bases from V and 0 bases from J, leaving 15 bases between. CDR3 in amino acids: CATCRGFATNEKLFF. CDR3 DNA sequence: TGTGCCACCTGCAGGGGATTCGCAACTAATGAAAAACTGTTTTTT.

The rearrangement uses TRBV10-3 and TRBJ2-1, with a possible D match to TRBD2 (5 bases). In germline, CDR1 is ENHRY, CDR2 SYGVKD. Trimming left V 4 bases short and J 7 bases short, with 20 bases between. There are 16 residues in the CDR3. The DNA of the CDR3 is TGTGCCATCAGTGGATTAGGTAGCCCCCGAGGGAATGAGCAGTTCTTC. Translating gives CAISGLGSPRGNEQFF.

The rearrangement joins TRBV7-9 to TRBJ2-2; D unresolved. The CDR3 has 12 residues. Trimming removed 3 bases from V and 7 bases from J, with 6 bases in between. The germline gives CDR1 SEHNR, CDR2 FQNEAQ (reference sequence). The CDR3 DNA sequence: TGTGCCAGCAGCTTGGGCCTCGGGGAGCTGTTTTTT. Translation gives CASSLGLGELFF.

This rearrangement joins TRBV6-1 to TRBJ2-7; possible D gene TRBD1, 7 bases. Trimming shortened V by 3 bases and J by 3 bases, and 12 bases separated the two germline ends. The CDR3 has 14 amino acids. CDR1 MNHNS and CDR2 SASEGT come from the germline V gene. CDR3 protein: CASSEGQGGYEQYF. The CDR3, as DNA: TGTGCCAGCAGTGAGGGCCAGGGGGGCTACGAGCAGTACTTC.

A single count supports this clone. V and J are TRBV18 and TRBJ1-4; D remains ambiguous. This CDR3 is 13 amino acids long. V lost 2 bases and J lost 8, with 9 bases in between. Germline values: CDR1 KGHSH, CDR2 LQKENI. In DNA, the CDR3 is TGTGCCAGCTCACCAATCGAGGGAGAAAAACTGTTTTTT. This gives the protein CASSPIEGEKLFF.

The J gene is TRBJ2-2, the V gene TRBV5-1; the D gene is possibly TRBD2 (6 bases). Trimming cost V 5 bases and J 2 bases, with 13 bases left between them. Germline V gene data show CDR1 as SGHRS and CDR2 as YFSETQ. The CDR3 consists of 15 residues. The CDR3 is CASRLASTNTGELFF. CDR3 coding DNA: TGCGCCAGCAGACTAGCATCTACCAACACCGGGGAGCTGTTTTTT.

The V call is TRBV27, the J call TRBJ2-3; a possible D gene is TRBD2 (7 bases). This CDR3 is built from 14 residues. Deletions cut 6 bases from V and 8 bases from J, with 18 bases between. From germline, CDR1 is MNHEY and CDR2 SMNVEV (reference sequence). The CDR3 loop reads CASRGGGVAGTQYF. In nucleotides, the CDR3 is TGTGCCAGCAGGGGCGGGGGCGTTGCCGGTACGCAGTATTTT.

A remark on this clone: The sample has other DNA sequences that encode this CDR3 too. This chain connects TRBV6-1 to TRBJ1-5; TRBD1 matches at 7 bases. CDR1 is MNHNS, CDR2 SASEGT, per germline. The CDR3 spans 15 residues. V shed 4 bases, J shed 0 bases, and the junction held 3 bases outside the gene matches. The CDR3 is CASSGRQGSNQPQHF. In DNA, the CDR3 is TGTGCCAGCAGTGGCCGACAGGGTAGCAATCAGCCCCAGCATTTT.